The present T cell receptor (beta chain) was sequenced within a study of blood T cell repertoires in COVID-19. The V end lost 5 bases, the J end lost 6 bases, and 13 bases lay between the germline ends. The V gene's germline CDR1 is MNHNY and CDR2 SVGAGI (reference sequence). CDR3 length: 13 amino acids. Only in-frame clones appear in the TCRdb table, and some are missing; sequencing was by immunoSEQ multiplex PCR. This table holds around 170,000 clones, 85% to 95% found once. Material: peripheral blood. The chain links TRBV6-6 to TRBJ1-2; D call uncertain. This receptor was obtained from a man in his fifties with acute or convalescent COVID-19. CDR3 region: CASSPPGFDGYTF. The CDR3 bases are TGTGCCAGCAGTCCTCCGGGGTTCGATGGCTACACCTTC.